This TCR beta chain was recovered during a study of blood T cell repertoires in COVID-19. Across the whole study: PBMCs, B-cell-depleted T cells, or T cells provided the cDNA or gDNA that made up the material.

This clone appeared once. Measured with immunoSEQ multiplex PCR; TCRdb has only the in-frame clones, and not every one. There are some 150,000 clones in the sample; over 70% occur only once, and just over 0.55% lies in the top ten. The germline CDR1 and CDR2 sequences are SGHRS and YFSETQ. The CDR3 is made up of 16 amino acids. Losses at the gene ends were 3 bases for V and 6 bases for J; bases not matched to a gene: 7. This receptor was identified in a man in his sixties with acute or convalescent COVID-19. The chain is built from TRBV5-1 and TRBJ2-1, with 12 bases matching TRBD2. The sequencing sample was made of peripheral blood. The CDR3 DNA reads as TGCGCCAGCAGCTCGGGAGGACTAGCGGGAATCAATGAGCAGTTCTTC. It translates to CASSSGGLAGINEQFF.